This note documents a single TCR beta chain sequence. Its antigen is currently not known. Base quality data are lacking; no much larger clone is found one base away. This sample stems from a study of T cell changes during pregnancy in multiple sclerosis (dated by TCRdb to between 2019 and 2020). Background on the whole study: The study examined how the T cell repertoire changed over the course of pregnancy in women with multiple sclerosis.

Libraries were constructed by the immunoSEQ multiplex PCR assay. This immuneACCESS table, as held by TCRdb, lists in-frame sequences with V and J called but not all clones. Of the missing ones, under half trace to an unresolved V gene in checked studies; the others have no known cause. The table for this sample lists 25,000 to 35,000 clones; about 88% of them were counted only once. Jointly, the top ten make up 6.5% to 7% of the sample. The TCR comes from a female donor with multiple sclerosis, enrolled in a pregnancy study. Sequenced here: CD8+ T cells from peripheral blood mononuclear cells, sampled in the second trimester of pregnancy.

In nucleotides, the sequence is TGTGCCAGTAGTATAGATCTTGTCGGGACAGGGGCCGGGGAGCTGTTTTTT. Translated, this is CASSIDLVGTGAGELFF. The rearrangement combines TRBV19 with TRBJ2-2; TRBD1 fits 10 bases in the junction. The CDR3 goes from the cysteine to the phenylalanine over 17 residues. Only CDR3 DNA is held: 51 bases, read in frame from base 1. Trimmed from V: 0 bases; trimmed from J: 6 bases; junction bases lacking a gene match: 7. For CDR1 and CDR2, the germline V gene (reference sequence) lists LNHDA and SQIVND. The full variable domain, completed from the reference TRBV19 and TRBJ2-2 proteins outside the CDR3, reads DGGITQSPKYLFRKEGQNVTLSCEQNLNHDAMYWYRQDPGQGLRLIYYSQIVNDFQKGDIAEGYSVSREKKESFPLTVTSAQKNPTAFYLCASSIDLVGTGAGELFFGEGSRLTVL.